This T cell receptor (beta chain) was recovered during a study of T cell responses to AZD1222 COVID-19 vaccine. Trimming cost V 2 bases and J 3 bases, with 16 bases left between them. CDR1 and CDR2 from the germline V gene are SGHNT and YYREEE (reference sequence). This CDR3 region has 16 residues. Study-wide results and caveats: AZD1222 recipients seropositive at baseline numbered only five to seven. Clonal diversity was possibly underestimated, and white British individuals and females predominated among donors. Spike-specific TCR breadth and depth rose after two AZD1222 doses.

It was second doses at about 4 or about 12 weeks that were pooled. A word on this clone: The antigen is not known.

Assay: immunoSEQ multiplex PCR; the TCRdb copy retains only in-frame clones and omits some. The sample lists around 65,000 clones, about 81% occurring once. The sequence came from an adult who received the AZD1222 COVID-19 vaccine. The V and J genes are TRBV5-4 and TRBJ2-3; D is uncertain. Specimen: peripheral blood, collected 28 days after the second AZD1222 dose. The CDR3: CASSLILRSRTDTQYF. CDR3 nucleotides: TGTGCCAGCAGCTTAATTCTTAGAAGTAGAACAGATACGCAGTATTTT. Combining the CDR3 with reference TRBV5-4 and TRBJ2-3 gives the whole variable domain ETGVTQSPTHLIKTRGQQVTLRCSSQSGHNTVSWYQQALGQGPQFIFQYYREEENGRGNFPPRFSGLQFPNYSSELNVNALELDDSALYLCASSLILRSRTDTQYFGPGTRLTVL.